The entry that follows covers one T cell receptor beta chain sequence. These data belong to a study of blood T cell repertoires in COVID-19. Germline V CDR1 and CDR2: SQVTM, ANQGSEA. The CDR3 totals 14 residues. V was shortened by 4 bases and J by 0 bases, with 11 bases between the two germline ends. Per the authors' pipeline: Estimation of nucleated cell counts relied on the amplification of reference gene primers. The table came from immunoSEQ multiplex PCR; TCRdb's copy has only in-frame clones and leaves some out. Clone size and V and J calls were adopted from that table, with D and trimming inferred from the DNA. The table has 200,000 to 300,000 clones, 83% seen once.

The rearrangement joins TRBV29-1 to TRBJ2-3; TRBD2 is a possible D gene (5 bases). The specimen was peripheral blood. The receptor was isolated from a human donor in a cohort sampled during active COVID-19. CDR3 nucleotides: TGCAGCGTTGGTGAAGCGGCTAGCACAGATACGCAGTATTTT. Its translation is CSVGEAASTDTQYF.